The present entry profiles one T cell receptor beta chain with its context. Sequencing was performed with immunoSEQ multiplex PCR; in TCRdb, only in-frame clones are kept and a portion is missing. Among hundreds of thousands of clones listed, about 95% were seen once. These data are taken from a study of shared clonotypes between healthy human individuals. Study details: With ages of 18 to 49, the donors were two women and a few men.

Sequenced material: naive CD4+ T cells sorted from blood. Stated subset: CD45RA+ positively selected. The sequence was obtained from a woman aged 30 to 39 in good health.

The chain's CDR3 is CASRGPTVYNEQFF. DNA of the CDR3: TGTGCCAGTAGAGGACCGACAGTTTACAATGAGCAGTTCTTC. The chain combines TRBV19 with TRBJ2-1, with a possible D match to TRBD1 (5 bases). V shed 6 bases and J shed 4 bases, with 13 bases lying between them. Germline V gene data show CDR1 as LNHDA and CDR2 as SQIVND (reference sequence). The CDR3 is made up of 14 amino acids.